Following are 30 T cell receptor beta chains from one sample sequenced in a study of blood T cells in healthy people across ages. For the second PCR, which ran for 7 to 11 cycles, a sample-barcoded 5' primer and a J-beta primer mix were used. MiXCR, run by TCRdb on the 5' RACE reads, gives a single entry per CDR3 protein. The sample yields some 850,000 distinct CDR3 sequences, roughly 24% seen once. These sequences were also reported in another study, on T cells of mothers and their children.

Sequencing input: blood. The source is a boy aged 5-17 years in good health.

This clonotype was recorded once. The CDR3 DNA is TGTGCCAGCAGCTCAACTAAGGGGGGCGCCCAGCCCCAGCATTTT. The encoded protein is CASSSTKGGAQPQHF. This rearrangement joins TRBV7-9 to TRBJ1-5, with D possibly matching TRBD1 (6 bases). Trimming left V 4 bases short and J 7 bases short, with 17 bases between. CDR3 length: 15 residues. Germline CDR1 and CDR2: SEHNR and FQNEAQ (reference sequence).

The sample holds one count of this clonotype. The rearrangement links TRBV5-1 to TRBJ2-7, with 11 bases that match TRBD2. This CDR3 has 16 amino acids. With V trimmed by 5 bases and J by 5 bases, 12 bases remained unmatched. Looked up from germline, CDR1 is SGHRS and CDR2 is YFSETQ. CDR3 in DNA: TGCGCCAGCAGGCCAGACCCTAGCGGGGGGCCCGACGAGCAGTACTTC. As protein: CASRPDPSGGPDEQYF.

The chain recombines TRBV14 with TRBJ1-1, with 7 bases aligning to TRBD1. CDR3 length: 15 amino acids. With 2 bases clipped from V and 0 bases from J, the junction kept 3 bases outside the gene matches. The V gene's germline CDR1 is SGHDN and CDR2 FVKESK. The CDR3 region is CASSQTGVMNTEAFF. DNA for the CDR3: TGTGCCAGCAGCCAAACAGGGGTAATGAACACTGAAGCTTTCTTT.

This clonotype was seen a few times. J is TRBJ2-5 and V is TRBV10-3; 14 positions match TRBD2. The tail of the sequence fits TRBJ2-7 better, so the J call may be wrong. The CDR3 loop spans 15 amino acids. Germline lookup yields CDR1 ENHRY and CDR2 SYGVKD. The CDR3 DNA reads TGTGCCATCAGGGGGACTAGCGGGGGTGGCTACGAGCAGTACTTC. It codes for CAIRGTSGGGYEQYF.

This clonotype has a handful of counts. This chain uses TRBV2 with TRBJ1-2; D is possibly TRBD1 (5 bases). The germline V and J ends were trimmed by 5 bases and 3 bases, with 10 bases remaining between them. The length of the CDR3 is 13 residues. Germline CDR1 is SNHLY and CDR2 is FYNNEI. The CDR3 sequence is CASSQGPDYGYTF. CDR3 in DNA: TGTGCCAGCAGTCAGGGCCCGGACTATGGCTACACCTTC.

This clonotype was counted a few times. The chain couples TRBV29-1 to TRBJ2-5; 7 nucleotides align to TRBD1. With the DNA end fitting TRBJ2-7 better, the J assignment may be wrong. Germline CDR1 SQVTM, CDR2 ANQGSEA. CDR3 length equals 16 residues. The CDR3 is CSVELLPPTGPYEQYF. CDR3 nucleotide sequence: TGCAGCGTTGAATTATTGCCGCCGACAGGGCCTTACGAGCAGTACTTC.

This sequence joins TRBV28 and TRBJ2-4; a weak D match, TRBD1 (6 bases). The V gene lost 4 bases and the J gene lost 1 base, with 8 bases spanning the gap. Germline loops: CDR1 MDHEN, CDR2 SYDVKM. CDR3 length equals 14 residues. The CDR3 spells CASSWTEAKNIQYF. In DNA, the CDR3 is TGTGCCAGCAGTTGGACAGAGGCCAAAAACATTCAGTACTTC.

This chain uses TRBV9 with TRBJ1-4; the match to TRBD1 covers 7 bases. Per germline, CDR1 SGDLS and CDR2 YYNGEE. Germline trimming cut 3 bases from V and 0 bases from J; bases unmatched to any gene: 8. The CDR3 extends over 17 amino acids. CDR3 nucleotide sequence: TGTGCCAGCAGCGGGGGACAGAGCCTTACAACTAATGAAAAACTGTTTTTT. It specifies CASSGGQSLTTNEKLFF.

V is TRBV7-6 and J is TRBJ1-2; D may be TRBD1 (5 bases). The germline gives CDR1 SGHVS, CDR2 FNYEAQ. This CDR3 spans 15 amino acids. Trimming cost V 1 base and J 3 bases, with 12 bases left between them. CDR3 nucleotides: TGTGCCAGCAGCTTAGATGGGGGGTACGACTATGGCTACACCTTC. As protein: CASSLDGGYDYGYTF.

The chain uses TRBV5-1 and TRBJ2-1; the D gene is possibly TRBD1 (5 bases). Germline CDR1 reads SGHRS; CDR2 reads YFSETQ. V was trimmed by 6 bases and J by 0 bases, leaving 16 bases between them. The CDR3 spans 16 residues. In DNA, the CDR3 is TGCGCCAGCATTCCTGGGGCGCCCGGCTCCTACAATGAGCAGTTCTTC. This sequence encodes CASIPGAPGSYNEQFF.

The rearrangement links TRBV27 to TRBJ2-3, with D possibly matching TRBD1 (6 bases). Trimming left V 2 bases short and J 1 base short, with 13 bases between. CDR3 size: 16 residues. CDR1 and CDR2 from the germline V gene are MNHEY and SMNVEV (reference sequence). The CDR3 region has the DNA TGTGCCAGCAGTTTACTGGGGGCCAGCGGCACAGATACGCAGTATTTT. Amino acid sequence: CASSLLGASGTDTQYF.

To note about this clonotype: A junction end diverges from the germline sequence, so it may reflect a read error. V usage is TRBV4-2 and J usage is TRBJ1-2, with D unclear. Germline V lookup: CDR1 LGHNA, CDR2 YNFKEQ. The CDR3 contains 14 residues. CDR3 DNA sequence: TGTGCCAGCAGCCAAGATGGGATCGGGGTGGGCTACGCCTTC. This translates into CASSQDGIGVGYAF.

Remarks on this clonotype: Lacking the conserved final phenylalanine or tryptophan, this CDR3 likely reflects a read error. This chain joins TRBV7-9 and TRBJ2-5, with a tentative D call TRBD2 (5 bases). The V end lost 5 bases, the J end lost 11 bases, and 18 bases lay between the germline ends. The CDR3 sequence is 13 residues long. Germline V gene sequence: CDR1 SEHNR, CDR2 FQNEAQ (reference sequence). The CDR3 is CASSAGGPWEQYL. CDR3 nucleotide sequence: TGTGCCAGCAGCGCCGGTGGCCCTTGGGAGCAGTACCTC.

This clonotype has a count of ten or more. The rearrangement links TRBV5-1 to TRBJ2-5; 7 bases align to TRBD2. CDR3 length equals 13 residues. J was trimmed by 3 bases and V by 3 bases; bases with no gene match: 2. Germline loops: CDR1 SGHRS, CDR2 YFSETQ. The CDR3 loop is CASSSGLKETQYF. CDR3 bases: TGCGCCAGCAGCTCGGGACTAAAAGAGACCCAGTACTTC.

The chain combines TRBV3-1 with TRBJ2-6; D remains ambiguous. The germline V gene encodes CDR1 LGHDT and CDR2 YNNKEL (reference sequence). The CDR3 is made up of 13 amino acids. The V and J ends lost 0 bases and 4 bases respectively, with 1 base between them. This CDR3 reads CASSQEGANVLTF. The CDR3 nucleotides read TGTGCCAGCAGCCAAGAAGGGGCCAACGTCCTGACTTTC. Drawing the rest from reference TRBV3-1 and TRBJ2-6, the complete variable domain is DTAVSQTPKYLVTQMGNDKSIKCEQNLGHDTMYWYKQDSKKFLKIMFSYNNKELIINETVPNRFSPKSPDKAHLNLHINSLELGDSAVYFCASSQEGANVLTFGAGSRLTVL.

This clonotype has just a few counts. The chain uses TRBV19 and TRBJ2-4; 9 positions agree with TRBD2. CDR3 size: 15 residues. Looked up from germline, CDR1 is LNHDA and CDR2 is SQIVND (reference sequence). V was clipped by 5 bases and J by 9 bases; unmatched bases: 11. The CDR3 region is CASSSASGEVSIQYF. DNA for the CDR3: TGTGCCAGTAGTTCTGCTAGCGGGGAGGTTAGCATTCAGTACTTC.

Notes on this clonotype: Likely a read error: the CDR3 ends without its conserved phenylalanine or tryptophan. The V and J genes are TRBV29-1 and TRBJ2-7; TRBD1 or TRBD2 may be the D gene (5 bases each). With 7 bases removed from V and 4 bases from J, the gap between germline ends came to 17 bases. The V gene's germline CDR1 is SQVTM and CDR2 ANQGSEA. The CDR3 loop spans 13 amino acids. The CDR3 sequence is CSASLGPLYEQYS. Here the CDR3 DNA reads TGCAGCGCTTCCTTGGGACCGCTATACGAGCAGTACTCC.

In its sample, this clonotype was seen a few times. The rearrangement uses TRBV11-2 and TRBJ2-5; 12 bases map to TRBD2. V dropped 4 bases and J dropped 7; count of bases not matched to a gene: 7. From germline, CDR1 is SGHAT and CDR2 FQNNGV. The CDR3 is 15 residues long. This CDR3 reads CASSSLAGGPGTQYF. CDR3 in DNA: TGTGCCAGCAGCTCCCTAGCGGGGGGGCCAGGGACCCAGTACTTC.

The chain recombines TRBV7-9 with TRBJ1-4; 7 positions agree with TRBD1. Germline V lookup: CDR1 SEHNR, CDR2 FQNEAQ (reference sequence). CDR3 size: 14 residues. V gave up 4 bases and J gave up 10 bases; unmatched junction bases: 9. The CDR3 sequence: CASSSLDRAGKLFF. The CDR3 nucleotides are TGTGCCAGCAGCTCGTTAGACAGGGCCGGAAAACTGTTTTTT. Supplemented by reference TRBV7-9 and TRBJ1-4, the full variable domain reads DTGVSQNPRHKITKRGQNVTFRCDPISEHNRLYWYRQTLGQGPEFLTYFQNEAQLEKSRLLSDRFSAERPKGSFSTLEIQRTEQGDSAMYLCASSSLDRAGKLFFGSGTQLSVL.

This clonotype was counted between two and nine times. The chain uses TRBV4-2 and TRBJ1-2; a weak D match, TRBD1 (5 bases). V lost 0 bases and J 4 bases, leaving 9 bases between the germline ends. The germline CDR1 and CDR2 sequences are LGHNA and YNFKEQ. This CDR3 is built from 14 residues. The CDR3 protein is CASSQETVLYGYTF. Here the CDR3 DNA reads TGTGCCAGCAGCCAAGAGACAGTTCTCTATGGCTACACCTTC.

This clonotype was observed a few times. J is TRBJ2-5 and V is TRBV3-1; no clear D. The DNA end is a closer match to TRBJ2-7, so the J assignment may be wrong. The CDR3 has 13 amino acids. The germline CDR1 and CDR2 sequences are LGHDT and YNNKEL (reference sequence). The CDR3 DNA is TGTGCCAGCAGCCAAGAGGGAACCTACGAGCAGTACTTC. It encodes CASSQEGTYEQYF.

The V call is TRBV6-5, the J call TRBJ2-7, with no clear D. The CDR3 is 15 residues long. The V end lost 0 bases, the J end lost 6 bases, and 15 bases lay between the germline ends. Germline-derived CDR1 and CDR2 are MNHEY and SVGAGI. CDR3 in amino acids: CASSYSVPGLFEQYF. The DNA for the CDR3 is TGTGCCAGCAGTTACTCAGTACCAGGTCTTTTCGAGCAGTACTTC.

DNA of the CDR3: TGTGCCAACAACCCGAGGATTCTCGACTATGGCTACACCTTC. It codes for CANNPRILDYGYTF. The V gene is TRBV2, the J gene TRBJ1-2; no clear D. The CDR3 has 14 residues. In germline, CDR1 is SNHLY, CDR2 FYNNEI. V shed 10 bases and J shed 3 bases, with 18 bases lying between them.

There are a few counts of this clonotype. The rearrangement joins TRBV4-3 to TRBJ1-4; 10 bases map to TRBD1. Germline CDR1 LGHNA, CDR2 YSLEER. The CDR3 is 16 amino acids. V lost 0 bases, J lost 5 bases, and 3 bases stayed unmatched. CDR3 amino acids: CASSQEGGQGNEKLFF. As DNA, the CDR3 is TGCGCCAGCAGCCAAGAAGGGGGACAGGGGAATGAAAAACTGTTTTTT.

The chain employs TRBV29-1 and TRBJ2-7; D perhaps matches TRBD1 (6 bases). Germline-derived CDR1 and CDR2 are SQVTM and ANQGSEA. The length of the CDR3 is 12 residues. With 6 bases removed from V and 0 bases from J, the gap between germline ends came to 9 bases. The CDR3 DNA reads TGCAGCGTCGGGACATTCTCCTACGAGCAGTACTTC. It translates to CSVGTFSYEQYF.

In its sample, this clonotype was seen a few times. The rearrangement uses TRBV3-1 and TRBJ2-5, with 8 bases fitting TRBD2. The CDR3 has 15 residues. Germline V gene sequence: CDR1 LGHDT, CDR2 YNNKEL (reference sequence). The trim removed 4 bases at V and 5 bases at J, leaving 9 bases unmatched. The CDR3: CASSPGLAALETQYF. Written as DNA, the CDR3 is TGTGCCAGCAGCCCAGGACTAGCAGCGTTGGAGACCCAGTACTTC.

The chain couples TRBV6-1 to TRBJ1-5, with D possibly TRBD1 on 5 matching bases. The CDR3 has 14 amino acids. Germline assignment: CDR1 MNHNS and CDR2 SASEGT. The V and J ends lost 7 bases and 4 bases respectively, with 14 bases between them. The CDR3 spells CASNPRGLNQPQHF. CDR3 sequence (DNA): TGTGCCAGCAACCCCCGGGGACTAAATCAGCCCCAGCATTTT.

The V and J genes are TRBV20-1 and TRBJ2-7, with 10 bases matching TRBD1. The J call is doubtful: the DNA matches TRBJ2-5 better. Per the germline V gene, CDR1 is DFQATT and CDR2 is SNEGSKA (reference sequence). CDR3 length equals 14 residues. Here the CDR3 reads CSAVDRGGRETQYF. The CDR3 DNA sequence: TGCAGTGCTGTGGACAGGGGGGGTCGAGAGACCCAGTACTTC.

This chain uses TRBV10-3 with TRBJ2-1; perhaps TRBD1 as D (7 bases). V dropped 0 bases and J dropped 0 bases, with 15 bases sitting between them. This CDR3 is 18 amino acids long. CDR1 and CDR2 from the germline V gene are ENHRY and SYGVKD. CDR3 nucleotides: TGTGCCATCAGTGAGTCGGGAGCAGGGGGAGGCTCCTACAATGAGCAGTTCTTC. Protein sequence: CAISESGAGGGSYNEQFF.

In nucleotides, the CDR3 is TGTGCCAGCAGTTCCCGATTCTCTGGAAACACCATATATTTT. This gives the protein CASSSRFSGNTIYF. The chain links TRBV6-5 to TRBJ1-3; D ambiguous. The CDR3 runs 14 residues. From germline, CDR1 is MNHEY and CDR2 SVGAGI. Deletions cut 4 bases from V and 0 bases from J, with 7 bases between.